Described below is a single T cell receptor (beta chain) sequence and its context. In eight separate reactions per sample, cDNA was generated. TCRdb reanalyzed the 5' RACE reads and collapses them to one entry per CDR3 protein, without DNA. This sample's table reports 150,000 or so distinct CDR3 sequences. CDR3 size: 15 residues. This record comes from a study of monozygotic twins with inflammatory bowel disease. The origin of this receptor is a human donor with ulcerative colitis or Crohn's disease, or a healthy co-twin of an affected twin (not recorded which). Source material: blood. The chain uses TRBV12-3 or TRBV12-4 and TRBJ2-5; the D gene TCRdb calls, TRBD1, cannot be checked with no DNA. Here the CDR3 reads CASSLRQGADETQYF.